This paragraph covers one TCR beta chain sequence. As yet, its antigen is unknown. The data derive from a study of blood T cells in healthy people across ages. Points from the study as a whole: Higher diversity, along with more naive CD4+ cells, distinguished long-lived donors from aged donors. Donor CMV status, an unknown factor, possibly confounded changes in expanded clonotypes.

Combining a sample-barcoded 5' primer with a J-beta primer mix, a second PCR ran for about 7 to 11 cycles. TCRdb re-called the 5' RACE reads through MiXCR, storing one row per CDR3 protein. The data hold 1.5 million or so distinct CDR3 sequences, with around 39% observed a single time. The ends lost 1 base at V and 4 bases at J; junction bases unmatched: 6. The CDR3 runs 15 residues. In germline, CDR1 is KGHSY, CDR2 FQNENV. The clonotype originates from a woman under 30 in good health. V is TRBV16 and J is TRBJ1-2; 7 nucleotides line up with TRBD1. Sequencing was carried out using blood. The CDR3 DNA follows: TGTGCCAGCAGCCAATTCCCCGGGACAGCCTATGGCTACACCTTC. Translation gives CASSQFPGTAYGYTF.